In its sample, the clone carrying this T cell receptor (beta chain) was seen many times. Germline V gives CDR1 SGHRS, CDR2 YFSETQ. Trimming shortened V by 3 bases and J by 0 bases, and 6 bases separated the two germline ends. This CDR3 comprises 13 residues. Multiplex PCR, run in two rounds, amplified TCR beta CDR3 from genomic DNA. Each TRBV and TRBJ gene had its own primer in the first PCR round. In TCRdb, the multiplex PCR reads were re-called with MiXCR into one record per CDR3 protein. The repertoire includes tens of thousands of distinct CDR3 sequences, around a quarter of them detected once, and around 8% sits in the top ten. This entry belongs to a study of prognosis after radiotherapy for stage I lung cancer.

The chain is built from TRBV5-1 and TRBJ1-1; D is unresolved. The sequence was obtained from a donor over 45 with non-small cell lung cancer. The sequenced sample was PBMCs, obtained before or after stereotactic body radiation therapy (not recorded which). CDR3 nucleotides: TGCGCCAGCAGCTCGAGTATGAACACTGAAGCTTTCTTT. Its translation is CASSSSMNTEAFF.